These T cell receptor beta chains were read from a single sample in a study of identical twins. MiXCR was run by TCRdb on the 5' RACE reads, yielding one entry per CDR3 protein. The sample includes 280,000 or so distinct CDR3 sequences, more than 6.5% of them seen just once. Separately, the same data were catalogued under a study of yellow fever vaccine responses in identical twins.

Sequencing was done on a sample of memory (CD45RO+) T cells sorted from blood. These receptors originate from a young woman in good health. CDR3s include the opening cysteine and the closing phenylalanine or tryptophan. A D gene is named only where the DNA matches it firmly. Rows may omit the clone size; those that give it use once, few, many or a size class.

once	TRBV27	.	14	TRBJ2-3	CASSLRVETGTQYF	TGTGCCAGCAGTTTACGTGTTGAGACAGGTACGCAGTATTTT
.	TRBV2	.	14	TRBJ2-1	CASSELEGGTEQFF	TGTGCCAGCAGTGAATTGGAGGGAGGTACTGAGCAGTTCTTC
many	TRBV27	.	14	TRBJ1-6	CATAYLTPSSPLHF	TGTGCCACCGCATACCTCACCCCGAGTTCACCCCTCCACTTT
.	TRBV20-1	.	13	TRBJ2-1	CSAPGGPQKWQFF	TGCAGTGCCCCAGGGGGGCCCCAAAAGTGGCAGTTCTTC
few	TRBV20-1	.	12	TRBJ2-5	CSAPQGGETQYF	TGCAGTGCTCCCCAGGGGGGAGAGACCCAGTACTTC
few	TRBV7-2	TRBD2	16	TRBJ2-5	CASTSGGSGGRETQYF	TGTGCCAGCACTTCTGGGGGTAGCGGGGGGAGAGAGACCCAGTACTTC
many	TRBV20-1	TRBD2	16	TRBJ2-1	CSARSAGTSYIVEQFF	TGCAGTGCTAGGTCGGCCGGGACTAGTTATATCGTTGAGCAGTTCTTC
.	TRBV29-1	TRBD2	15	TRBJ2-7	CSVTRTSGISYEQYF	TGCAGCGTTACAAGGACTAGCGGGATCTCCTACGAGCAGTACTTC
few	TRBV28	TRBD2	17	TRBJ2-1	CASSLFRSGSSYNEQFF	TGTGCCAGCAGTTTATTCCGTAGCGGGAGCTCCTACAATGAGCAGTTCTTC
.	TRBV4-1	.	18	TRBJ2-1	CASSHPKGEPPTYNEQFF	TGCGCCAGCAGCCACCCTAAAGGGGAGCCGCCTACCTACAATGAGCAGTTCTTC
many	TRBV7-9	.	13	TRBJ2-1	CASSPPPHNEQFF	TGTGCCAGCAGCCCTCCGCCCCACAATGAGCAGTTCTTC
few	TRBV11-2	TRBD1	16	TRBJ2-5	CASSLREQGAFETQYF	TGTGCCAGCAGCTTACGGGAACAGGGGGCTTTTGAGACCCAGTACTTC
many	TRBV4-1	TRBD2	15	TRBJ2-1	CASSRLAGGQYEQFF	TGCGCCAGCAGCCGTCTAGCGGGAGGGCAGTATGAGCAGTTCTTC
many	TRBV7-9	TRBD1	16	TRBJ1-5	CASSSDRGQGNQPQHF	TGTGCCAGCAGCTCAGACAGGGGCCAGGGCAATCAGCCCCAGCATTTT
.	TRBV20-1	.	14	TRBJ2-3	CSASRGPGTDTQYF	TGCAGTGCCAGCCGGGGGCCGGGGACAGATACGCAGTATTTT
.	TRBV6-5	.	14	TRBJ1-4	CASSYTENGEKLFF	TGTGCCAGCAGTTATACAGAAAATGGCGAAAAACTGTTTTTT
.	TRBV5-5	.	16	TRBJ2-5	CASSLAMGTFQETQYF	TGTGCCAGCAGCTTGGCCATGGGGACATTCCAAGAGACCCAGTACTTC
medium-sized	TRBV7-2	.	15	TRBJ2-1	CASSSTGTTYNEQFF	TGTGCCAGCAGCTCCACCGGGACAACCTACAATGAGCAGTTCTTC
few	TRBV7-8	.	14	TRBJ1-5	CASSLVDSNQPQHF	TGTGCCAGCAGCTTAGTGGACAGCAATCAGCCCCAGCATTTT
.	TRBV27	TRBD2	15	TRBJ2-1	CASRVGAGGYNEQFF	TGTGCCAGCAGAGTAGGAGCGGGGGGCTACAATGAGCAGTTCTTC
many	TRBV6-5	.	16	TRBJ1-6	CASSLGGHSFNSPLHF	TGTGCCAGCAGTTTAGGGGGACATTCCTTTAATTCACCCCTCCACTTT
.	TRBV7-6	TRBD2	16	TRBJ2-1	CASSLMLAGGYNEQFF	TGTGCCAGCAGCTTAATGCTAGCGGGAGGGTACAATGAGCAGTTCTTC
few	TRBV5-6	.	13	TRBJ2-3	CAMGPWPADTQYF	TGTGCCATGGGCCCCTGGCCGGCAGATACGCAGTATTTT
many	TRBV15	.	14	TRBJ1-4	CATSKRDGEAKLFF	TGTGCCACCAGCAAAAGGGACGGAGAGGCAAAACTGTTTTTT
.	TRBV7-3	.	14	TRBJ2-2	CASSLRRDGGELFF	TGTGCCAGCAGCTTACGGCGGGACGGCGGGGAGCTGTTTTTT